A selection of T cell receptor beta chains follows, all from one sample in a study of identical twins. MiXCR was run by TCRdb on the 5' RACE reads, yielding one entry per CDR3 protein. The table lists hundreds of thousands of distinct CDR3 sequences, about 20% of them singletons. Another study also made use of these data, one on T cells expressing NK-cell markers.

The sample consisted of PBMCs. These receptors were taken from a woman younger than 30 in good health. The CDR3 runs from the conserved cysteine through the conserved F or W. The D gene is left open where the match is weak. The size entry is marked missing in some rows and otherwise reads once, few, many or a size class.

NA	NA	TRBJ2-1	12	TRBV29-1	CSQHSTGNEQFF	TGCAGCCAACATAGTACCGGGAATGAGCAGTTCTTC
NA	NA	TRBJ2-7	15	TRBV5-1	CASSLDRPLYYEQYF	TGCGCCAGCAGCTTGGACAGGCCGCTCTACTACGAGCAGTACTTC
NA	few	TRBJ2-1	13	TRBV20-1	CSAPASGGNEQFF	TGCAGTGCTCCGGCGTCGGGTGGCAATGAGCAGTTCTTC
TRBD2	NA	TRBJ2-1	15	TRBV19	CASSIGSSGPDEQFF	TGTGCCAGTAGTATCGGGTCTAGCGGCCCGGATGAGCAGTTCTTC
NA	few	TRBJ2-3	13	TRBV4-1	CASSQDISGTQYF	TGCGCCAGCAGCCAAGATATAAGCGGCACGCAGTATTTT
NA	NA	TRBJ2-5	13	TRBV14	CASGSGFQETQYF	TGTGCCAGCGGTAGCGGTTTCCAAGAGACCCAGTACTTC
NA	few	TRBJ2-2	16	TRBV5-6	CASSFYGTPNTGELFF	TGTGCCAGCAGCTTCTACGGGACCCCGAACACCGGGGAGCTGTTTTTT
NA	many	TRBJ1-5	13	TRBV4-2	CASSQDGDQPQHF	TGTGCCAGCAGCCAAGACGGTGATCAGCCCCAGCATTTT
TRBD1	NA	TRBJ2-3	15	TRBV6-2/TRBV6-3	CASSYQGTAPDTQYF	TGTGCCAGCAGTTACCAGGGGACAGCACCAGATACGCAGTATTTT
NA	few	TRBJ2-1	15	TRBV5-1	CASSLAQGTYNEQFF	TGCGCCAGCAGCTTGGCACAGGGCACCTACAATGAGCAGTTCTTC
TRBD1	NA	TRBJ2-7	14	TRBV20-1	CSAGRTGVKYEQYF	TGCAGTGCTGGTAGGACAGGAGTTAAGTACGAGCAGTACTTC
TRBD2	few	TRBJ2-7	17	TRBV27	CASSLLPGERGFYEQYF	TGTGCCAGCAGTTTATTACCCGGGGAGCGGGGGTTCTACGAGCAGTACTTC
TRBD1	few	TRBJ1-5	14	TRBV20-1	CSARDRASNQPQHF	TGCAGTGCAAGAGACAGGGCTAGCAATCAGCCCCAGCATTTT
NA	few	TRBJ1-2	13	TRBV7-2	CASRNKTVYGYTF	TGTGCCAGCAGAAACAAGACTGTTTATGGCTACACCTTC
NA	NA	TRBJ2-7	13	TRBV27	CASSKGGLYEQYF	TGTGCCAGCAGTAAGGGGGGCCTCTACGAGCAGTACTTC
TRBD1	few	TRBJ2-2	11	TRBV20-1	CSAQGAGELFF	TGCAGTGCTCAGGGGGCCGGGGAGCTGTTTTTT
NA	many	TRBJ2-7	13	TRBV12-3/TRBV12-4	CASSFGSYYEQYF	TGTGCCAGCAGTTTCGGCAGCTACTACGAGCAGTACTTC
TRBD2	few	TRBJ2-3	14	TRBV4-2	CASSYRVAGDKEYF	TGTGCCAGCAGTTACCGGGTAGCGGGGGATAAGGAGTATTTT
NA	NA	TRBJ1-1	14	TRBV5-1	CASKLGRGNTEAFF	TGCGCCAGCAAATTGGGGCGAGGGAACACTGAAGCTTTCTTT
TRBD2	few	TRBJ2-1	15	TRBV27	CASSFKRLASNEQFF	TGTGCCAGCAGTTTTAAGAGACTAGCGAGCAATGAGCAGTTCTTC
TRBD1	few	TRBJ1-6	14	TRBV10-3	CAISPTGGGSPLHF	TGTGCCATCAGTCCGACAGGGGGGGGTTCACCCCTCCACTTT
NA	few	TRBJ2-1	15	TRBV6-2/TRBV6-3	CASSYPPVSYNEQFF	TGTGCCAGCAGTTACCCGCCCGTATCCTACAATGAGCAGTTCTTC
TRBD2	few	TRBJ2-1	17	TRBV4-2	CASSQDSGLASLIEQFF	TGTGCCAGCAGCCAAGATTCGGGACTAGCCTCCCTTATTGAGCAGTTCTTC
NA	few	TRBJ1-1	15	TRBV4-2	CASTRAGFGRTEAFF	TGTGCCAGCACCCGGGCGGGGTTCGGGAGGACTGAAGCTTTCTTT
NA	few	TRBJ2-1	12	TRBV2	CASTQEGDEQFF	TGTGCCAGCACACAGGAGGGGGATGAGCAGTTCTTC
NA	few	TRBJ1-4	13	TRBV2	CASRGGQLGKLFF	TGTGCCAGCAGGGGAGGACAGTTGGGGAAACTGTTTTTT
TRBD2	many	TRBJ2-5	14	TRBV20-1	CSASPRGRRETQYF	TGCAGTGCTAGCCCGCGGGGGAGGAGAGAGACCCAGTACTTC
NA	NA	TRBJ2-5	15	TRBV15	CATSTLTMNQETQYF	TGTGCCACCAGCACCCTGACAATGAACCAAGAGACCCAGTACTTC
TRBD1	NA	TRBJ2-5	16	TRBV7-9	CASSWRDRAGQETQYF	TGTGCCAGCAGCTGGAGGGACAGGGCAGGCCAGGAGACCCAGTACTTC
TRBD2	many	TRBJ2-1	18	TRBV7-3	CASSLLRTSGGSYNEQFF	TGTGCCAGCAGCTTATTGAGGACTAGCGGGGGATCCTACAATGAGCAGTTCTTC
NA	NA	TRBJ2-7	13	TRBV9	CASSGGTNYEQYF	TGTGCCAGCAGCGGAGGGACCAACTACGAGCAGTACTTC
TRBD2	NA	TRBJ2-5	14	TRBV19	CASSILAGLETQYF	TGTGCCAGTAGTATACTAGCGGGTCTAGAGACCCAGTACTTC
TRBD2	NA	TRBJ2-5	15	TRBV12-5	CASGSLSGAQETQYF	TGTGCTAGTGGTTCTTTAAGCGGGGCCCAAGAGACCCAGTACTTC
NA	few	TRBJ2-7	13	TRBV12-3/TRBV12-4	CASSTDGSYEQYF	TGTGCCAGCAGTACGGACGGATCCTACGAGCAGTACTTC
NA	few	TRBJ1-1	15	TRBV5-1	CASSDPMVGETEAFF	TGCGCCAGCAGCGATCCAATGGTAGGGGAAACTGAAGCTTTCTTT
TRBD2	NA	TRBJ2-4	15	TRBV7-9	CASSLIGTSGNIQYF	TGTGCCAGCAGCTTGATCGGGACTAGCGGAAACATTCAGTACTTC
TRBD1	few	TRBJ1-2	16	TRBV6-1	CASSPGQGGGLYGYTF	TGTGCCAGCAGTCCAGGACAGGGGGGGGGTTTGTATGGCTACACCTTC
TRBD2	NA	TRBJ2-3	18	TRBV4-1	CASSPPPPERERPDTQYF	TGCGCCAGCAGCCCTCCTCCGCCCGAGCGGGAGCGCCCAGATACGCAGTATTTT
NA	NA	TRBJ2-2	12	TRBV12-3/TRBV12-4	CASSFHPGELFF	TGTGCCAGCAGTTTTCATCCCGGGGAGCTGTTTTTT
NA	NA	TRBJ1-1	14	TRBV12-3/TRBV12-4	CASSFWGPDTEAFF	TGTGCCAGCAGTTTTTGGGGCCCGGACACTGAAGCTTTCTTT
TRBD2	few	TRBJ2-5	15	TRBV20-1	CSAGPSGSLRETQYF	TGCAGTGCCGGCCCGAGCGGGAGTCTTCGGGAGACCCAGTACTTC
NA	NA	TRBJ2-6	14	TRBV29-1	CSVQAFTGANVLTF	TGCAGCGTGCAGGCCTTTACTGGGGCCAACGTCCTGACTTTC
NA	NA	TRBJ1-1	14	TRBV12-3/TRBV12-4	CASSFRQSNTEAFF	TGTGCCAGCAGTTTCCGACAGTCTAACACTGAAGCTTTCTTT
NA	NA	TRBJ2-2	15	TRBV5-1	CASSLASWGPGELFF	TGCGCCAGCAGCTTGGCTTCCTGGGGACCCGGGGAGCTGTTTTTT
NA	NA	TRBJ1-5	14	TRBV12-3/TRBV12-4	CASSRGVVGQPQHF	TGTGCCAGCAGCCGCGGGGTTGTGGGTCAGCCCCAGCATTTT
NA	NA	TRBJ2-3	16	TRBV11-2	CASSPAREEGTDTQYF	TGTGCCAGCAGCCCGGCGCGCGAAGAGGGCACAGATACGCAGTATTTT
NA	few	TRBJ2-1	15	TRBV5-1	CASGPGATSYNEQFF	TGCGCCAGCGGACCGGGGGCCACTTCCTACAATGAGCAGTTCTTC